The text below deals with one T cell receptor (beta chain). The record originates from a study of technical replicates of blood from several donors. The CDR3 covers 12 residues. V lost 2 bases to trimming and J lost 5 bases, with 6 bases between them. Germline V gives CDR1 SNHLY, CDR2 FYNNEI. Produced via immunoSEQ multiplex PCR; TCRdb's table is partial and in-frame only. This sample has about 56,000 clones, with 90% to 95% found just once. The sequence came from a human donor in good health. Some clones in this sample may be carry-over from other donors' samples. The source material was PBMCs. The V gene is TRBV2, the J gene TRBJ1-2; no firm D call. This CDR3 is CASSERVYGYTF. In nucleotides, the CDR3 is TGTGCCAGCAGTGAACGGGTGTATGGCTACACCTTC. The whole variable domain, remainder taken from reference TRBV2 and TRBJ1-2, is EPEVTQTPSHQVTQMGQEVILRCVPISNHLYFYWYRQILGQKVEFLVSFYNNEISEKSEIFDDQFSVERPDGSNFTLKIRSTKLEDSAMYFCASSERVYGYTFGSGTRLTVV.